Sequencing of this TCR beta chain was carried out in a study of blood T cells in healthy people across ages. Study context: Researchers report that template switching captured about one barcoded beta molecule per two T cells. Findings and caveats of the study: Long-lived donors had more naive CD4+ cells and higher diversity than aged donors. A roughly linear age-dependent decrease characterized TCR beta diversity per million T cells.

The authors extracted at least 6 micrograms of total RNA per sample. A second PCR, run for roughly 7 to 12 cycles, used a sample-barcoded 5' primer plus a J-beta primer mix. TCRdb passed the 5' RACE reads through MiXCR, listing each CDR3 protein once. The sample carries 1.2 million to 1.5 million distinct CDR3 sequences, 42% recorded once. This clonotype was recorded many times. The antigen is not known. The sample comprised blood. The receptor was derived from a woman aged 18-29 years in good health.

The CDR3: CATSRVVGQGIGYTF. DNA for the CDR3: TGTGCCACCAGCAGAGTTGTGGGACAGGGGATCGGCTACACCTTC. The chain carries TRBV15 and TRBJ1-2, with 10 positions matching TRBD1. Germline V gene lookup returns CDR1 LNHNV and CDR2 YYDKDF (reference sequence). The CDR3 length is 15 residues. Trimming took 1 base from V and 8 from J; bases not matched to a gene: 7.